What follows are 18 T cell receptor beta chains derived from one specimen sequenced in a study of T cells in narcolepsy. Sequencing was performed with immunoSEQ multiplex PCR; in TCRdb, only in-frame clones are kept and a portion is missing. The table records roughly 23,000 clones, around 80% of them present only once. The sample taken for sequencing was memory (CD45RA-) CD4+ T cells from blood. These receptor sequences come from a human donor in good health.

This clone occurred once. This chain links TRBV7-8 with TRBJ2-5, with 7 nucleotides matching TRBD2. With 6 bases clipped from V and 3 bases from J, the junction kept 7 bases outside the gene matches. This CDR3 spans 14 amino acids. Germline V lookup: CDR1 SGHVS, CDR2 FQNEAQ. CDR3 amino acids: CASSYGTTKETQYF. The DNA of the CDR3 is TGTGCCAGCAGTTATGGGACTACCAAAGAGACCCAGTACTTC.

V gene TRBV4-3 combines with J gene TRBJ1-5; D not certain. Per germline, CDR1 LGHNA and CDR2 YSLEER. This CDR3 spans 15 amino acids. V lost 0 bases and J 7 bases, leaving 13 bases between the germline ends. The CDR3 DNA follows: TGCGCCAGCAGCCAAGATAACGGGTTCCTCCAGCCCCAGCATTTT. It is translated as CASSQDNGFLQPQHF.

The CDR3 DNA is TGTGCCACCGACCGGGCTAGCGGGGGGGCTTACAATGAGCAGTTCTTC. Residues: CATDRASGGAYNEQFF. The chain combines TRBV19 with TRBJ2-1, with 12 nucleotides matching TRBD2. V gave up 10 bases and J gave up 4 bases; unmatched junction bases: 11. The CDR3 is 16 residues long. Germline CDR1 and CDR2: LNHDA and SQIVND (reference sequence).

The chain couples TRBV5-4 to TRBJ2-5; D may be TRBD2 (7 bases). Germline-derived CDR1 and CDR2 are SGHNT and YYREEE (reference sequence). Trimming removed 1 base from V and 5 bases from J, with 12 bases in between. The CDR3 is 14 amino acids. In DNA form, the CDR3 reads TGTGCCAGCAGCTTGAGGTCGGGGGGCGAGACCCAGTACTTC. It encodes CASSLRSGGETQYF. Variable domain in full (rest from reference TRBV5-4 and TRBJ2-5): ETGVTQSPTHLIKTRGQQVTLRCSSQSGHNTVSWYQQALGQGPQFIFQYYREEENGRGNFPPRFSGLQFPNYSSELNVNALELDDSALYLCASSLRSGGETQYFGPGTRLLVL.

In its sample, this clone was seen a few times. The chain carries TRBV4-1 and TRBJ1-4; 7 nucleotides match TRBD1. The trim removed 2 bases at V and 6 bases at J, leaving 6 bases unmatched. The CDR3 runs 15 residues. The germline V gene has CDR1 MGHRA and CDR2 YSYEKL. CDR3 DNA: TGCGCCAGCAGCCAACCTGACAGGGACCATGAAAAACTGTTTTTT. Protein product: CASSQPDRDHEKLFF.

In its sample, this clone was seen once. V and J are TRBV2 and TRBJ2-7; D gene uncertain. The CDR3 runs 15 residues. Germline assignment: CDR1 SNHLY and CDR2 FYNNEI. V was pared by 0 bases and J by 2 bases, with 11 bases between. CDR3 amino acids: CASSEAGYSTYEQYF. In DNA, the CDR3 is TGTGCCAGCAGTGAAGCTGGGTATAGCACCTACGAGCAGTACTTC. Using reference TRBV2 and TRBJ2-7 for the parts outside the CDR3, the full variable domain is EPEVTQTPSHQVTQMGQEVILRCVPISNHLYFYWYRQILGQKVEFLVSFYNNEISEKSEIFDDQFSVERPDGSNFTLKIRSTKLEDSAMYFCASSEAGYSTYEQYFGPGTRLTVT.

The rearrangement uses TRBV6-5 and TRBJ1-1; the D gene is possibly TRBD1 (6 bases). There are 14 residues in the CDR3. Trimming cost V 7 bases and J 1 base, with 13 bases left between them. Germline CDR1 is MNHEY and CDR2 is SVGAGI. Here the CDR3 DNA reads TGTGCCAGCACGAATCCGGGACAGAACACTGAAGCTTTCTTT. Translation gives CASTNPGQNTEAFF.

The chain links TRBV6-6 to TRBJ2-2, with D perhaps matching TRBD1 (6 bases). This CDR3 region has 16 residues. The germline V gene encodes CDR1 MNHNY and CDR2 SVGAGI (reference sequence). V was trimmed by 5 bases and J by 4 bases, leaving 17 bases between them. The CDR3: CASSANTGSGTGELFF. The CDR3 region has the DNA TGTGCCAGCAGTGCAAACACAGGGAGTGGCACCGGGGAGCTGTTTTTT.

The chain combines TRBV7-2 with TRBJ2-1, with TRBD2 matching 10 bases. Germline-derived CDR1 and CDR2 are SGHTA and FQGNSA. V lost 6 bases, J lost 8 bases, and 10 bases stayed unmatched. The CDR3 runs to 15 residues. The DNA for the CDR3 is TGTGCCAGCAGACTCGAGCGGGGGGGCCTCTATGAGCAGTTCTTC. Its translation: CASRLERGGLYEQFF.

V gene TRBV5-1 combines with J gene TRBJ2-7; 8 bases match TRBD1. In germline, CDR1 is SGHRS, CDR2 YFSETQ. The ends lost 4 bases at V and 2 bases at J; junction bases unmatched: 5. The CDR3 loop spans 14 amino acids. CDR3 bases: TGCGCCAGCAGCATTACAGGGGGGACCTACGAGCAGTACTTC. Its translation is CASSITGGTYEQYF.

As for this clone: Other DNA sequences of this sample code for an identical CDR3. The gene calls are TRBV11-3 and TRBJ1-6, with D perhaps matching TRBD1 (6 bases). The CDR3 spans 16 residues. CDR1 is SGHNT, CDR2 YENEEA, per germline. V was trimmed by 1 base and J by 7 bases, leaving 14 bases between them. DNA for the CDR3: TGTGCCAGCAGCTTAGGGACAGTCCCTGGGAATTCACCCCTCCACTTT. Translation: CASSLGTVPGNSPLHF. The full variable domain, its missing parts supplied by reference TRBV11-3 and TRBJ1-6, is EAGVVQSPRYKIIEKKQPVAFWCNPISGHNTLYWYLQNLGQGPELLIRYENEEAVDDSQLPKDRFSAERLKGVDSTLKIQPAELGDSAVYLCASSLGTVPGNSPLHFGNGTRLTVT.

This clone was detected only a few times. The chain employs TRBV7-2 and TRBJ1-2; the D gene is possibly TRBD1 (6 bases). With 1 base removed from V and 6 bases from J, the gap between germline ends came to 12 bases. Germline V gene data show CDR1 as SGHTA and CDR2 as FQGNSA. The CDR3 spans 14 residues. The CDR3 loop is CASSLEGVGDGYTF. CDR3 nucleotides: TGTGCCAGCAGCTTAGAGGGGGTAGGGGATGGCTACACCTTC.

The gene calls are TRBV2 and TRBJ2-6; TRBD1 matches at 7 bases. The junction had 7 bases not matched to a gene; V was cut back by 4 bases and J by 1 base. This CDR3 is built from 17 residues. Germline assignment: CDR1 SNHLY and CDR2 FYNNEI. The CDR3: CASSADRPSSGANVLTF. CDR3 DNA: TGTGCCAGCAGTGCGGACAGGCCTTCATCTGGGGCCAACGTCCTGACTTTC.

This chain joins TRBV5-1 and TRBJ2-7; 7 bases are a match to TRBD1. This CDR3 region has 12 residues. V shed 5 bases, J shed 3 bases, and the junction held 2 bases outside the gene matches. Germline CDR1 SGHRS, CDR2 YFSETQ. The CDR3 region has the DNA TGCGCCAGCAGTCGACAGGGCTACGAGCAGTACTTC. Its protein is CASSRQGYEQYF.

The CDR3 reads CASSLAQGGMNTEAFF. In DNA form, the CDR3 reads TGTGCCAGCAGCTTAGCCCAAGGGGGTATGAACACTGAAGCTTTCTTT. The gene calls are TRBV7-2 and TRBJ1-1; tentatively, D is TRBD1 (6 bases). Trimming removed 0 bases at V and 0 bases at J, with 11 bases between. Germline lookup yields CDR1 SGHTA and CDR2 FQGNSA. The CDR3 is 16 residues long.

The chain joins TRBV5-3 to TRBJ2-7; 10 nucleotides match TRBD1. TRBV5-3 is identified as an open reading frame with a role that is uncertain. Trimming removed 0 bases from V and 4 bases from J; junction bases left unmatched: 10. The CDR3 consists of 17 residues. The CDR3 reads CARSLDIRDRGTYEQYF. The CDR3 DNA reads as TGTGCCAGAAGCTTGGATATAAGGGACAGGGGAACGTACGAGCAGTACTTC.

The chain employs TRBV4-1 and TRBJ2-5; D is possibly TRBD1 (5 bases). The CDR3 runs 17 residues. V shed 0 bases and J shed 4 bases, with 18 bases lying between them. Germline V gene lookup returns CDR1 MGHRA and CDR2 YSYEKL. CDR3 nucleotide sequence: TGCGCCAGCAGCCAAGATTACGGCAGGGCGAGGTCAGAGACCCAGTACTTC. Its translation: CASSQDYGRARSETQYF.

This rearrangement joins TRBV5-6 to TRBJ1-1; D possibly corresponds to TRBD1 (5 bases). The CDR3 consists of 15 residues. V dropped 3 bases and J dropped 1 base, with 13 bases sitting between them. Germline values: CDR1 SGHDT, CDR2 YYEEEE. CDR3 sequence reads: CASSSSLQGNTEAFF. In DNA, the CDR3 is TGTGCCAGCAGCTCCTCGCTCCAGGGGAACACTGAAGCTTTCTTT.